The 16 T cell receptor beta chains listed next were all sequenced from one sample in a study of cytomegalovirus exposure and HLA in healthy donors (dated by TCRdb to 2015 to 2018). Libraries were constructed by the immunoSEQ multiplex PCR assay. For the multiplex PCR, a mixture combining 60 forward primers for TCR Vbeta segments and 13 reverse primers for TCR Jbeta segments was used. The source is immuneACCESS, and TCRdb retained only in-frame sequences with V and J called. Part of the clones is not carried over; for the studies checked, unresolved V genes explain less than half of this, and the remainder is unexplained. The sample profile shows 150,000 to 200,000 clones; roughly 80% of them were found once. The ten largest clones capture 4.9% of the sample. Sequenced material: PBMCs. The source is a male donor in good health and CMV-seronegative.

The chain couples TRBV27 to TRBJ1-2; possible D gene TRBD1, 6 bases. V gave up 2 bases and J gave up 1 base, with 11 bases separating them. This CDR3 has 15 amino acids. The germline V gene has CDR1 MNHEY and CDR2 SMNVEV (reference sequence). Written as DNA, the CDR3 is TGTGCCAGCAGTTTAGGGACACGGGGTAACTATGGCTACACCTTC. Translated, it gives CASSLGTRGNYGYTF.

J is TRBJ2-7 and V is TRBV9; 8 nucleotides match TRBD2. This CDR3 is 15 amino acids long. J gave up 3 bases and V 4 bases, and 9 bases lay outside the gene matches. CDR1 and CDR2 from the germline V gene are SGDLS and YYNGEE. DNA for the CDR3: TGTGCCAGCAGCACCCGGACAGCGGGGGTCTACGAGCAGTACTTC. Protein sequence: CASSTRTAGVYEQYF.

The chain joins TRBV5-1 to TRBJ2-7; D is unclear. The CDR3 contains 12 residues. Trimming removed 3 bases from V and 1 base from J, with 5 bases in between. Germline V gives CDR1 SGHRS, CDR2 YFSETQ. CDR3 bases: TGCGCCAGCAGCTCCCCTTCCTACGAGCAGTACTTC. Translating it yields CASSSPSYEQYF.

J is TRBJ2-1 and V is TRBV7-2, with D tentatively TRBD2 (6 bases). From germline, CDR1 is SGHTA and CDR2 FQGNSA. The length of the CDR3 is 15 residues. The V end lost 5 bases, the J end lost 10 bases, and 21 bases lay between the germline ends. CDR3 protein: CASSPLRGNYNEQFF. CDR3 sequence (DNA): TGTGCCAGCAGCCCCCTGCGCGGGAACTATAACGAGCAGTTCTTC.

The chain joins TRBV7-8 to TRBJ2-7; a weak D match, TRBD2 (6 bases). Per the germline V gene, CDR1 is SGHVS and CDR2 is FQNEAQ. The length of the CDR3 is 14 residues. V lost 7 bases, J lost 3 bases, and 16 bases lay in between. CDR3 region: CASTVGGVVYEQYF. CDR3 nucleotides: TGTGCCAGCACAGTTGGCGGGGTGGTCTACGAGCAGTACTTC.

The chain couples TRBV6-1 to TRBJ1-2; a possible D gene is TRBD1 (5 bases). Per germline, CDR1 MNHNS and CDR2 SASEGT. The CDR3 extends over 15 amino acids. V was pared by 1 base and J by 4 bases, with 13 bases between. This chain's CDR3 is CASSEDGGVGYGYTF. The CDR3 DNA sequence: TGTGCCAGCAGTGAAGACGGGGGAGTAGGCTATGGCTACACCTTC.

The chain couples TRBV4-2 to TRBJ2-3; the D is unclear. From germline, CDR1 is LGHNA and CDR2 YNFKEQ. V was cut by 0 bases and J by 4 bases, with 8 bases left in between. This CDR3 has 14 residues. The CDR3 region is CASSQDPQADTQYF. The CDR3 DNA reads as TGTGCCAGCAGCCAAGATCCCCAGGCAGATACGCAGTATTTT.

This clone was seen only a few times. CDR3 sequence: CATPEGAQQPQHF. Here the CDR3 DNA reads TGTGCCACCCCAGAGGGGGCGCAGCAGCCCCAGCATTTT. This chain uses TRBV2 with TRBJ1-5, with 7 bases fitting TRBD1. V lost 10 bases and J lost 7; bases outside the gene matches: 10. Germline loops: CDR1 SNHLY, CDR2 FYNNEI. The CDR3 is 13 amino acids.

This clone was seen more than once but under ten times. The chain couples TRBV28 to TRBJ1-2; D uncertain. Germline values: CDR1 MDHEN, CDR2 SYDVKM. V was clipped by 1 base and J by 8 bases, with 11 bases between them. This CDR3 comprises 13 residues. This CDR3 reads CASSLFTSFGYTF. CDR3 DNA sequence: TGTGCCAGCAGTTTATTCACATCGTTCGGCTACACCTTC.

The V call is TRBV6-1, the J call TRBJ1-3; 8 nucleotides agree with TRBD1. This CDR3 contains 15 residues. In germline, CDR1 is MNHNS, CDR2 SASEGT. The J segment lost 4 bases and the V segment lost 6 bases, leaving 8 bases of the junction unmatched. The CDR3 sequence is CASRQTGASGNTIYF. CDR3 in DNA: TGTGCCAGCAGACAGACAGGGGCGTCAGGAAACACCATATATTTT.

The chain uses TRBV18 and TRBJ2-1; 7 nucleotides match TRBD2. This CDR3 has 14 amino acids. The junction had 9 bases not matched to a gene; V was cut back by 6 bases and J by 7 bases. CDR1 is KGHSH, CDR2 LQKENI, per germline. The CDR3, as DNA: TGTGCCAGCTCGACGAGGGACGGGGGGAATGAGCAGTTCTTC. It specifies CASSTRDGGNEQFF.

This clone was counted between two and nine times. The CDR3 is CASSIYRAGNTIYF. In DNA form, the CDR3 reads TGTGCCAGCTCAATCTACAGGGCGGGAAACACCATATATTTT. The chain couples TRBV5-6 to TRBJ1-3; a weak D match, TRBD1 (6 bases). Trimming cost V 7 bases and J 4 bases, with 15 bases left between them. The CDR3 is made up of 14 amino acids. Germline V gene lookup returns CDR1 SGHDT and CDR2 YYEEEE. The complete variable domain, with remaining parts taken from reference TRBV5-6 and TRBJ1-3, reads DAGVTQSPTHLIKTRGQQVTLRCSPKSGHDTVSWYQQALGQGPQFIFQYYEEEERQRGNFPDRFSGHQFPNYSSELNVNALLLGDSALYLCASSIYRAGNTIYFGEGSWLTVV.

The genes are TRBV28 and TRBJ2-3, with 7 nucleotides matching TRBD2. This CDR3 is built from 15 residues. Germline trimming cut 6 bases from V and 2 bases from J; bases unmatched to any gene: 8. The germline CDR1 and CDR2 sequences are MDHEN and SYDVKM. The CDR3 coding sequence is TGTGCCAGCAGCCCTCAAGCGGGACCCACAGATACGCAGTATTTT. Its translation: CASSPQAGPTDTQYF.

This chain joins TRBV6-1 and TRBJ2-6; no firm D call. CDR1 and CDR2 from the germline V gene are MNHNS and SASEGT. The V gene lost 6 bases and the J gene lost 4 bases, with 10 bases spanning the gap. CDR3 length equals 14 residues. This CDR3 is CASRIQHGANVLTF. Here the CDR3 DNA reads TGTGCCAGCAGGATACAGCACGGGGCCAACGTCCTGACTTTC.

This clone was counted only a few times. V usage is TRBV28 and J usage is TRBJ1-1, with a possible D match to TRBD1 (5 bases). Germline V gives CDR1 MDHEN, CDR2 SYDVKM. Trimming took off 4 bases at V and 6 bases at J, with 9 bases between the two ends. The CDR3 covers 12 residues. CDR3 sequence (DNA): TGTGCCAGCAGTTGGAGGGGCGCTGAAGCTTTCTTT. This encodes CASSWRGAEAFF.

The CDR3 region is CASSYTGEDYGYTF. DNA of the CDR3: TGTGCCAGCAGTTACACAGGGGAAGACTATGGCTACACCTTC. The rearrangement uses TRBV27 and TRBJ1-2; 7 bases are shared with TRBD1. Germline CDR1 reads MNHEY; CDR2 reads SMNVEV (reference sequence). The CDR3 totals 14 residues. V lost 4 bases to trimming and J lost 3 bases; unmatched junction nucleotides: 5.